In this sample, the clone carrying this TCR beta chain turned up many times. The antigen is undetermined. It was from unfractionated whole blood that total RNA was extracted. The CDR3 totals 15 residues. The V end was cut by 6 bases, the J end by 1 base, with 19 bases between. Looked up from germline, CDR1 is DFQATT and CDR2 is SNEGSKA (reference sequence). This entry is derived from a study of human T cells and chemical hapten exposure. Study outcomes and limitations: Sensitization with DPC brought no change to TCRs above 1 in 1000 in frequency.

The library tagged each cDNA molecule with unique molecular identifiers. TCRdb re-analysed the 5' RACE reads in MiXCR, keeping a single row per CDR3 protein. Here the sample spans more than 140,000 distinct CDR3 sequences, about 4% being singletons. This receptor was identified in a female donor in good health. The V gene is TRBV20-1, the J gene TRBJ2-7; possible D gene TRBD2, 5 bases. CDR3 DNA: TGCAGTGCATCGTCCCCCGGGGTTGGATCCTACGAGCAGTACTTC. Its translation: CSASSPGVGSYEQYF.